This record looks at one T cell receptor (beta chain) sequence and its context. Clones were read by immunoSEQ multiplex PCR, and TCRdb kept only the in-frame ones, dropping some. The sample consists of tens of thousands of clones, about three quarters of them appearing once. The data were taken from a study of blood T cell repertoires in COVID-19. The receptor's source is a man aged 25 to 40 with COVID-19, enrolled during active disease. The source material was peripheral blood.

The CDR3 loop reads CASSFETGGVSGYTF. Written as DNA, the CDR3 is TGTGCCAGCAGCTTCGAGACAGGGGGTGTAAGCGGCTACACCTTC. The chain links TRBV4-2 to TRBJ1-2; the match to TRBD1 covers 9 bases. The junction had 12 bases not matched to a gene; V was cut back by 5 bases and J by 8 bases. Germline-derived CDR1 and CDR2 are LGHNA and YNFKEQ. The CDR3 is made up of 15 amino acids.